A selection of T cell receptor beta chains follows, all from one sample in a study of response to subunit inactivated influenza vaccine. TCRdb recomputed calls from the RT-PCR reads with MiXCR, one row per CDR3 protein. The table includes a few hundred thousand distinct CDR3 sequences, approximately 23% detected once. The input for sequencing was PBMCs from blood, taken 21 months after vaccination. All receptors come from a man between 50 and 75 years old who received an inactivated influenza vaccine. The CDR3 runs from the conserved cysteine through the conserved F or W.

V: TRBV4-3
CDR3: CASSEKGGNNEQFF

V: TRBV7-3
CDR3: CASSEGLGNEKLFF

V: TRBV28
CDR3: CASSPSRWGQLYEQYF

V: TRBV19
CDR3: CASSIPTGPQHF

V: TRBV7-9
CDR3: CASSLAPLAGVSDTQYF

V: TRBV10-3
CDR3: CAITRQVNSPLHF

V: TRBV5-1
CDR3: CASSWTSGNEQFF

V: TRBV20-1
CDR3: CSATDRGDEQYF

V: TRBV10-1
CDR3: CASSENSAGSTDTQYF

V: TRBV5-1
CDR3: CASSLEAGPTYEQYF

V: TRBV20-1
CDR3: CSARGGVHGTSGSSYNEQFF

V: TRBV14
CDR3: CASSQDRGRTHSNQPQHF

V: TRBV6-2/TRBV6-3
CDR3: CASSSDDSSTDTQYF

V: TRBV4-1
CDR3: CASSQDGFQTEKLFF

V: TRBV4-3
CDR3: CASSQSGTSGNTIYF

V: TRBV5-1
CDR3: CASSLGGTGEYEQYF

V: TRBV12-3/TRBV12-4
CDR3: CASSTSGGEQYF

V: TRBV29-1
CDR3: CSVHRKMNTEAFF

V: TRBV20-1
CDR3: CSATPTFVDYGYTF

V: TRBV4-3
CDR3: CASKSFYQDPYSPLHF

V: TRBV7-7
CDR3: CASSLGLATQETQYF

V: TRBV28
CDR3: CASSLGQGLEQETQYF

V: TRBV20-1
CDR3: CSATTSGTAGELFF

V: TRBV3-1
CDR3: CASSPRQAKSYEQYF

V: TRBV24-1
CDR3: CATSDVRDRVTDTQYF

V: TRBV5-1
CDR3: CASSLAGIGGYNEQFF

V: TRBV10-3
CDR3: CAISESQGFSTDTQYF

V: TRBV7-9
CDR3: CASGQGGNEKLFF

V: TRBV5-1
CDR3: CASSPAGGYGYTF

V: TRBV5-1
CDR3: CASSLGTATYEQYF

V: TRBV10-1
CDR3: CASRPGVNTEAFF

V: TRBV7-9
CDR3: CASGPVPYQETQYF

V: TRBV4-1
CDR3: CASSPQQGARQPQHF

V: TRBV20-1
CDR3: CSARDLGATPGYTF

V: TRBV5-1
CDR3: CASSWGQGLNTEAFF

V: TRBV7-6
CDR3: CASSGREGEQFF

V: TRBV4-2
CDR3: CASSHHVKHPQGHRIRTLRRYTF

V: TRBV7-9
CDR3: CASSLLDRGFGYTF

V: TRBV15
CDR3: CATSRAVGGREKLFF

V: TRBV7-9
CDR3: CASSPKTEFEAFF

V: TRBV12-3/TRBV12-4
CDR3: CASSTQGALGNTIYF